A single T cell receptor beta chain is shown here with its context. Its antigen is unidentified. The primer mix had 60 Vbeta and 13 Jbeta primers. Only in-frame clones appear in the TCRdb table, and some are missing; sequencing was by immunoSEQ multiplex PCR. The sample lists approximately 98,000 clones, 75% to 85% occurring once. This entry is derived from a study of cytomegalovirus exposure and HLA in healthy donors. Whole-study findings and limits: In a later analysis, a genetic analysis reported fewer productive-TCR N-insertions in an Asian-associated ancestry cluster than the cohort average.

V lost 3 bases, J lost 5 bases, and 1 base stayed unmatched. This CDR3 has 14 amino acids. CDR1 and CDR2 (germline): SGHAT, FQDESV (reference sequence). V gene TRBV11-1 combines with J gene TRBJ1-4, with 9 positions matching TRBD1. Sequenced: PBMCs. This TCR was sampled from a man aged 18 to 29 in good health and CMV-seropositive. CDR3 sequence: CASSFGQGNEKLFF. In DNA form, the CDR3 reads TGTGCCAGCAGCTTCGGACAGGGGAATGAAAAACTGTTTTTT. Looking up the rest from reference TRBV11-1 and TRBJ1-4 gives the full variable domain: EAEVAQSPRYKITEKSQAVAFWCDPISGHATLYWYRQILGQGPELLVQFQDESVVDDSQLPKDRFSAERLKGVDSTLKIQPAELGDSAMYLCASSFGQGNEKLFFGSGTQLSVL.